Listed below are T cell receptor beta chains from one sample, sequenced in a study of cytomegalovirus exposure and HLA in healthy donors. Profiled with immunoSEQ multiplex PCR; TCRdb holds only in-frame clones, not every one. The sample contains 130,000 or so clones, nearly 80% of which appear only once. Sequenced: PBMCs. These receptors were obtained from a male donor in good health and CMV-seronegative. The CDR3 runs from the conserved cysteine through the conserved F or W. D genes are given only for firm matches. Part of the rows lack a size; the others show once, few, many or a class for expanded clones.

clone_size d_call j_call v_call cdr3_length cdr3_nt cdr3_aa
. . TRBJ2-7 TRBV2 14 TGTGCCAGCAGAGCCCGGCAGGGGGGAAACGAGCAGTACTTC CASRARQGGNEQYF
. . TRBJ2-1 TRBV7-3 15 TGTGCCAGCAGCTTGGGAGGGCAAGGAGGGGGGGGGCAGTTCTTC CASSLGGQGGGGQFF
few . TRBJ1-1 TRBV30 12 TGTGCCTTTCTTGGCCGGAACACTGAAGCTTTCTTT CAFLGRNTEAFF
. TRBD1 TRBJ1-2 TRBV5-4 15 TGTGCCAGCAGCCCTGGAGGACAGGGGAACTATGGCTACACCTTC CASSPGGQGNYGYTF
. . TRBJ2-1 TRBV6-6 13 TGTGCCAGCAGCCCCACGGTCTACAATGAGCAGTTCTTC CASSPTVYNEQFF
few . TRBJ1-5 TRBV10-3 14 TGTGCCATCAGTGAACAGAATAGCAATCAGCCCCAGCATTTT CAISEQNSNQPQHF
. TRBD1 TRBJ1-2 TRBV15 15 TGTGCCACCAGCACACCGTTGACAGGGAACTATGGCTACACCTTC CATSTPLTGNYGYTF
. . TRBJ1-6 TRBV5-5 13 TGTGCCAGCAGCCTGATGCAGAATTCACCCCTCCACTTT CASSLMQNSPLHF
. TRBD2 TRBJ2-1 TRBV7-8 16 TGTGCCAGCAGCTTAGGGACTAGCGGGGCGAAAAATGAGCAGTTCTTC CASSLGTSGAKNEQFF
. TRBD2 TRBJ2-1 TRBV7-9 15 TGTGCCAGCAGCCCTCTAGCGGGGGGCTACAATGAGCAGTTCTTC CASSPLAGGYNEQFF
. . TRBJ1-6 TRBV30 14 TGTGCCTGGAGTGCAGGGGCGGATAATTCACCCCTCCACTTT CAWSAGADNSPLHF
. TRBD1 TRBJ1-2 TRBV6-5 16 TGTGCCAGCAGTTACGCAACCGGGACAGGGAACTCTGGCTACACCTTC CASSYATGTGNSGYTF
. TRBD2 TRBJ2-1 TRBV6-5 13 TGTGCCAGCAGGCAACGGGGGGAGGGTGAGCAGTTCTTC CASRQRGEGEQFF
few TRBD1 TRBJ1-4 TRBV7-9 15 TGTGCCAGCAGCCCGGGACAGGGGGCAACTGAAAAACTGTTTTTT CASSPGQGATEKLFF
. . TRBJ2-1 TRBV19 14 TGTGCCAGTAGTTGGGGTGAGGGGGACAATGAGCAGTTCTTC CASSWGEGDNEQFF
. TRBD1 TRBJ2-1 TRBV19 15 TGTGCCAGTAGGGACCCGGGACAGGGATACAATGAGCAGTTCTTC CASRDPGQGYNEQFF
. . TRBJ1-1 TRBV30 14 TGTGCCTGGAGGGCACAGGGCCTGGGGACTGAAGCTTTCTTT CAWRAQGLGTEAFF
. TRBD1 TRBJ2-7 TRBV27 16 TGTGCCAGCAGTTTATCGGTGTCAGGGGGCTTCCACGAGCAGTACTTC CASSLSVSGGFHEQYF
. TRBD1 TRBJ1-2 TRBV18 16 TGTGCCAGCTCACCAACGACAGGGAAGCTCCACTATGGCTACACCTTC CASSPTTGKLHYGYTF
. . TRBJ1-1 TRBV6-5 14 TGTGCCAGCCGCTCGGGGGGGGTCGGCACTGAAGCTTTCTTT CASRSGGVGTEAFF
. . TRBJ1-6 TRBV5-6 15 TGTGCCAGCAGCTTGGGATTTCAGGGTAATTCACCCCTCCACTTT CASSLGFQGNSPLHF
. TRBD2 TRBJ2-2 TRBV11-3 16 TGTGCCAGCAGCCCAACTAGCGGGGGGGGTGCCGGGGAGCTGTTTTTT CASSPTSGGGAGELFF
. . TRBJ2-3 TRBV7-9 15 TGTGCCAGCAGCATACTCGGGGTCCCCACAGATACGCAGTATTTT CASSILGVPTDTQYF
. . TRBJ2-1 TRBV9 12 TGTGCCAGCAGCGTGGGCTCGGATGAGCAGTTCTTC CASSVGSDEQFF
. . TRBJ2-3 TRBV18 14 TGTGCCAGCTCACCGTTCGGGGACTCAGATACGCAGTATTTT CASSPFGDSDTQYF
. . TRBJ2-5 TRBV11-1 12 TGTGCCAGCAGCCGTAGCCTGGAGACCCAGTACTTC CASSRSLETQYF
. TRBD1 TRBJ1-1 TRBV7-9 13 TGTGCCAGCAGCCAGGGGACAGGGTCTGAAGCTTTCTTT CASSQGTGSEAFF
. . TRBJ1-5 TRBV6-5 13 TGTGCCAGCAACAGGGATAGCAATCAGCCCCAGCATTTT CASNRDSNQPQHF
. . TRBJ1-3 TRBV7-9 15 TGTGCCAGCAGCCGAGGACAGAACTCTGGAAACACCATATATTTT CASSRGQNSGNTIYF
. TRBD1 TRBJ1-4 TRBV6-1 14 TGTGCCAGCAGTGGTGACAGGGGTATGGGAAAACTGTTTTTT CASSGDRGMGKLFF
. TRBD1 TRBJ2-7 TRBV13 14 TGTGCCAGCAGCCTAGGGGGACAGACGAGCGAGCAGTACTTC CASSLGGQTSEQYF
. . TRBJ1-5 TRBV5-5 15 TGTGCCAGCAGCTTGATTCCAGGGGCGGGTCAGCCCCAGCATTTT CASSLIPGAGQPQHF
. . TRBJ2-2 TRBV11-2 12 TGTGCCAGCAGCCTTAACACCGGGGAGCTGTTTTTT CASSLNTGELFF
. TRBD2 TRBJ2-1 TRBV19 15 TGTGCCAGTGGGACTAGCGGGGGGATAACGAATGAGCAGTTCTTC CASGTSGGITNEQFF
. . TRBJ2-5 TRBV4-1 14 TGCGCCAGCAGCCAAGATTGGCGGACTCTTGAGCAGTACTTC CASSQDWRTLEQYF
. . TRBJ1-1 TRBV25-1 13 TGTGCCACCCTATCACCCATGAACACTGAAGCTTTCTTT CATLSPMNTEAFF
. . TRBJ1-3 TRBV7-2 19 TGTGCCAGCAGCCGGAGCAAATTACACGGCCTTCCCTCTGGAAACACCATATATTTT CASSRSKLHGLPSGNTIYF
. TRBD1 TRBJ2-7 TRBV9 16 TGTGCCAGCAGCGTTGACTACGGGACAGTATCCTACGAGCAGTACTTC CASSVDYGTVSYEQYF
. TRBD1 TRBJ1-2 TRBV27 16 TGTGCCAGCAGTTTAAAAGGACAGGGCGTATACTATGGCTACACCTTC CASSLKGQGVYYGYTF
. TRBD2 TRBJ2-7 TRBV19 14 TGTGCCAGTAGCCACCGGGGGGGAAATTACGAGCAGTACTTC CASSHRGGNYEQYF
. TRBD1 TRBJ1-6 TRBV18 13 TGTGCCAGCTCGCTACAGGGGGATTCACCCCTCCACTTT CASSLQGDSPLHF
once TRBD1 TRBJ2-7 TRBV19 15 TGTGCCAGTAGTACGACAGGGGGCGCGAGTCACGAGCAGTACTTC CASSTTGGASHEQYF
. . TRBJ2-5 TRBV5-1 13 TGCGCCAGCAGCCGACAGCTTCAAGAGACCCAGTACTTC CASSRQLQETQYF
few TRBD1 TRBJ1-4 TRBV5-1 16 TGCGCCAGCAGCCAGGGCGGGAACAGGGGAGGAGAAAAACTGTTTTTT CASSQGGNRGGEKLFF
. TRBD1 TRBJ2-5 TRBV6-6 15 TGTGCCAGCACCTCGCGACAGGGGATAAGAGAGACCCAGTACTTC CASTSRQGIRETQYF
. . TRBJ1-6 TRBV2 13 TGTGCCAGCTCGGGGGATCGCAATTCACCCCTCCACTTT CASSGDRNSPLHF
. TRBD2 TRBJ2-1 TRBV5-4 16 TGTGCCAGCAGCTTGAGTGGCGGGGGGCTCTACAATGAGCAGTTCTTC CASSLSGGGLYNEQFF
. . TRBJ1-5 TRBV7-8 16 TGTGCCAGCAGCTTATTGGCAGCCTTTGGAGAACAGCCCCAGCATTTT CASSLLAAFGEQPQHF
few TRBD1 TRBJ1-4 TRBV30 14 TGTGCCTGGAGTGACCAGGGGGCAGGTGAAAAACTGTTTTTT CAWSDQGAGEKLFF
. . TRBJ1-1 TRBV11-2 15 TGTGCCAGCAGCCCCCGACAGGTATCGGGCACTGAAGCTTTCTTT CASSPRQVSGTEAFF
. . TRBJ1-5 TRBV6-1 14 TGTGCCAGCAGTGAAGGGGGAGATCAACGGCCCCAGCATTTT CASSEGGDQRPQHF
. TRBD2 TRBJ2-5 TRBV30 11 TGTGCCTGGGCGGGGGGGGAGACCCAGTACTTC CAWAGGETQYF
. TRBD1 TRBJ2-7 TRBV27 13 TGTGCCAGCAGTTTAGCCGACAGGGTCGAGCAGTACTTC CASSLADRVEQYF
. TRBD2 TRBJ2-1 TRBV5-1 15 TGCGCCAGCAGCTTAACTAGCGGGGGGATGAATGAGCAGTTCTTC CASSLTSGGMNEQFF
. . TRBJ1-1 TRBV27 13 TGTGCCAGCAGTTTATACAGCGGGCTTGATGCTTTCTTT CASSLYSGLDAFF